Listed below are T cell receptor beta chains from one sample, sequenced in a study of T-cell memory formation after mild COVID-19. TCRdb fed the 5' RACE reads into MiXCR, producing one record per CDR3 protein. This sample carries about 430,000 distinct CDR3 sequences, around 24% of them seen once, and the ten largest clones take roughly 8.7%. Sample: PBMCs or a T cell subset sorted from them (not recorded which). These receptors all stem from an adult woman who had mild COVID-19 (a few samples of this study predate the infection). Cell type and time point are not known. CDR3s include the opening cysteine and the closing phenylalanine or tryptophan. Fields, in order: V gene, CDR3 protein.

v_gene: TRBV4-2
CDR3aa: CASSLIISGQETQYF

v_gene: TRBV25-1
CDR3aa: CASSRSSTEAFF

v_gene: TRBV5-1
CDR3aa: CASSFGAGAFTDTQYF

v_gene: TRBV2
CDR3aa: CASSDPRTPTGDGTEAFF

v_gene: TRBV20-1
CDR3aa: CSARKSGGGSNTQYF

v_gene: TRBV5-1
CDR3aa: CASSLDGQGTEAFF

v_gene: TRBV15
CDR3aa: CATRRLAGVTGELFF

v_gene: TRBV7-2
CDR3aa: CASSLGGRWTDTRGNEQFF

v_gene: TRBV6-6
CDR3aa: CASSYSLSDEAFF

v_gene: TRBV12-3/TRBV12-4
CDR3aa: CASSPWGQGFYEQYF

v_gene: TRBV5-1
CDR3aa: CASSWAVANEQFF

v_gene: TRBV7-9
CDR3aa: CASSPGGTHNEQFF

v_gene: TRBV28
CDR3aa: CASSVRASYEQYF

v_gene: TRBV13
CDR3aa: CASSSTGVGEQYF

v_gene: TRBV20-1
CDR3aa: CSAGYNEQFF

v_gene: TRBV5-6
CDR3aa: CASSLRAVEAFF

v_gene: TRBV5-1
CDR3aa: CASSPLGSTGELFF

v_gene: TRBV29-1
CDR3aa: CSYTGGLNTEAFF

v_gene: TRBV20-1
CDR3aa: CSASNRGNYGYTF

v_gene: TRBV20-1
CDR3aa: CSAGFRDRVDTGELFF

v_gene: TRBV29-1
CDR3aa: CSVERGTGDVSEQYF

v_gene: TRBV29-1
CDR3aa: CSVVTLNEQFF

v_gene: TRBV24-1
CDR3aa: CATSDFGGGRRDTQYF